The 19 T cell receptor beta chains below come from one sample, sequenced in a study of shared clonotypes between healthy human individuals. Assay used: immunoSEQ multiplex PCR; TCRdb lists only in-frame clones, some missing. The sample contains 2.5 million or so clones, 90% to 95% of which appear only once. The material sequenced was naive CD4+ T cells sorted from blood. As to subset: CD45RA+ positively selected. The source is a man younger than 35 in good health.

This clone turned up a few times. The sample has other DNA sequences that encode this CDR3 too. The genes are TRBV19 and TRBJ1-4; possible D gene TRBD1, 5 bases. CDR1 LNHDA and CDR2 SQIVND come from the germline V gene (reference sequence). The CDR3 covers 14 residues. Trimming stripped 9 bases from V and 2 bases from J, with 13 bases between. CDR3 loop: CASSTRDTNEKLFF. CDR3 nucleotide sequence: TGTGCCAGCTCAACCCGGGACACTAATGAAAAACTGTTTTTT.

Concerning this clone itself: Distinct nucleotide sequences in the sample also encode this CDR3. V usage is TRBV19 and J usage is TRBJ2-6; D assignment may be TRBD1 or TRBD2 (5 bases each). The ends were cut back, 4 bases at V and 0 bases at J, with 10 bases in the middle. This CDR3 contains 16 residues. Germline V gives CDR1 LNHDA, CDR2 SQIVND (reference sequence). CDR3 protein: CASSRGDLSGANVLTF. The CDR3 DNA reads as TGTGCCAGTAGTAGAGGGGATCTCTCTGGGGCCAACGTCCTGACTTTC.

Of note for this clone: The same CDR3 is also encoded by other DNA sequences in this sample. V and J are TRBV28 and TRBJ2-5; D perhaps matches TRBD2 (5 bases). Germline lookup yields CDR1 MDHEN and CDR2 SYDVKM. With 6 bases removed from V and 5 bases from J, the gap between germline ends came to 13 bases. This CDR3 contains 13 residues. DNA for the CDR3: TGTGCCAGCAGCCTCGGACTCCCGGAGACCCAGTACTTC. Translation gives CASSLGLPETQYF. Combining the CDR3 with reference TRBV28 and TRBJ2-5 gives the whole variable domain DVKVTQSSRYLVKRTGEKVFLECVQDMDHENMFWYRQDPGLGLRLIYFSYDVKMKEKGDIPEGYSVSREKKERFSLILESASTNQTSMYLCASSLGLPETQYFGPGTRLLVL.

This sequence joins TRBV5-1 and TRBJ2-5; 10 bases are shared with TRBD1. The end of the DNA is better explained by TRBJ2-7, so the J call may be wrong. CDR1 SGHRS and CDR2 YFSETQ come from the germline V gene. The CDR3 has 15 residues. The CDR3 DNA reads as TGCGCCAGCAGTTCCCGGGACAGGGGTGCATCCGAGCAGTACTTC. It yields the protein CASSSRDRGASEQYF.

The CDR3 here is CASSHADRDNEQFF. For the CDR3, the DNA is TGCGCCAGCAGCCATGCGGACAGGGACAATGAGCAGTTCTTC. The chain uses TRBV4-1 and TRBJ2-1; 8 nucleotides agree with TRBD1. This CDR3 comprises 14 residues. Trimming took 3 bases from V and 5 from J; bases not matched to a gene: 3. Germline CDR1 and CDR2: MGHRA and YSYEKL.

The chain carries TRBV7-9 and TRBJ2-1; D remains unclear. The length of the CDR3 is 13 residues. The germline V gene has CDR1 SEHNR and CDR2 FQNEAQ (reference sequence). V lost 1 base, J lost 9 bases, and 10 bases lay in between. For the CDR3, the DNA is TGTGCCAGCAGCTTAGTCACGGCTGGTGAGCAGTTCTTC. Protein: CASSLVTAGEQFF.

CDR3 bases: TGTGCCAGCAGCTTAGCGGCACTAGCGGGAGGGGCAACCTACAATGAGCAGTTCTTC. It specifies CASSLAALAGGATYNEQFF. V is TRBV7-9 and J is TRBJ2-1; TRBD2 matches at 13 bases. V lost 0 bases and J lost 2; bases outside the gene matches: 7. The CDR3 totals 19 residues. The germline V gene encodes CDR1 SEHNR and CDR2 FQNEAQ (reference sequence).

The chain joins TRBV9 to TRBJ2-6; no clear D. The length of the CDR3 is 17 residues. Trimming stripped 2 bases from V and 2 bases from J, with 14 bases between. Germline V CDR1 and CDR2: SGDLS, YYNGEE. The CDR3 is CASSVFRPSAGANVLTF. The DNA of the CDR3 is TGTGCCAGCAGCGTTTTCCGACCCAGCGCTGGGGCCAACGTCCTGACTTTC.

The chain has TRBV19 and TRBJ1-5; TRBD1 is a possible D gene (5 bases). V gave up 6 bases and J gave up 5 bases, with 11 bases separating them. Germline V gives CDR1 LNHDA, CDR2 SQIVND (reference sequence). The CDR3 totals 13 residues. The CDR3 reads CASRYQGDQPQHF. The CDR3 DNA follows: TGTGCCAGTAGATACCAGGGTGATCAGCCCCAGCATTTT. Using reference TRBV19 and TRBJ1-5 for the parts outside the CDR3, the full variable domain is DGGITQSPKYLFRKEGQNVTLSCEQNLNHDAMYWYRQDPGQGLRLIYYSQIVNDFQKGDIAEGYSVSREKKESFPLTVTSAQKNPTAFYLCASRYQGDQPQHFGDGTRLSIL.

The gene calls are TRBV25-1 and TRBJ1-1, with D maybe TRBD1 (5 bases). Germline V gene lookup returns CDR1 MGHDK and CDR2 SYGVNS. V was shortened by 1 base and J by 5 bases, with 11 bases between the two germline ends. The CDR3 consists of 14 residues. CDR3 residues: CASSEWEGWTEAFF. The CDR3 DNA reads as TGTGCCAGCAGTGAATGGGAGGGGTGGACTGAAGCTTTCTTT.

The V call is TRBV6-6, the J call TRBJ1-3, with D unclear. CDR3 length: 12 amino acids. Germline CDR1 and CDR2: MNHNY and SVGAGI (reference sequence). V lost 9 bases and J 7 bases, leaving 13 bases between the germline ends. The CDR3 nucleotides read TGTGCCAGTCGGAGCCTCGGGAACACCATATATTTT. The encoded protein is CASRSLGNTIYF.

The V gene is TRBV4-3, the J gene TRBJ2-1; 7 nucleotides align to TRBD1. The CDR3 runs 13 residues. Germline trimming cut 0 bases from V and 9 bases from J; bases unmatched to any gene: 2. The germline CDR1 and CDR2 sequences are LGHNA and YSLEER. The CDR3 sequence: CASSQDRGLEQFF. In DNA form, the CDR3 reads TGCGCCAGCAGCCAAGATAGGGGGCTTGAGCAGTTCTTC.

The chain combines TRBV10-3 with TRBJ2-7; 8 bases align to TRBD1. Germline V gene sequence: CDR1 ENHRY, CDR2 SYGVKD. The CDR3 length is 17 residues. V gave up 1 base and J gave up 0 bases; unmatched junction bases: 8. The CDR3 DNA sequence: TGTGCCATCAGTGAGTTGGGATCAGGACAGGGCTCCTACGAGCAGTACTTC. This gives the protein CAISELGSGQGSYEQYF.

The chain joins TRBV19 to TRBJ1-6; D remains ambiguous. V lost 0 bases and J 4 bases, leaving 10 bases between the germline ends. CDR1 and CDR2 from the germline V gene are LNHDA and SQIVND (reference sequence). This CDR3 contains 16 residues. CDR3 loop: CASSIEKQTYNSPLHF. The CDR3 DNA reads TGTGCCAGTAGTATAGAAAAACAGACTTATAATTCACCCCTCCACTTT.

The chain is built from TRBV15 and TRBJ2-7; 8 bases align to TRBD1. Trimming removed 0 bases from V and 5 bases from J; junction bases left unmatched: 12. From germline, CDR1 is LNHNV and CDR2 YYDKDF (reference sequence). CDR3 length: 17 residues. The chain's CDR3 is CATSRDLARQGRHEQYF. CDR3 DNA: TGTGCCACCAGCAGAGATTTGGCGCGACAGGGGCGCCACGAGCAGTACTTC.

This sequence joins TRBV27 and TRBJ2-7; D remains ambiguous. This CDR3 comprises 13 residues. The V end lost 3 bases, the J end lost 4 bases, and 10 bases lay between the germline ends. CDR1 and CDR2 from the germline V gene are MNHEY and SMNVEV (reference sequence). The CDR3 sequence is CASSFGNHYEQYF. The CDR3 nucleotides are TGTGCCAGCAGTTTCGGTAATCATTACGAGCAGTACTTC.

Regarding this clone: One end of the junction varies from germline; a read error may be responsible. This sample also contains other DNA sequences that code for the same CDR3. The chain couples TRBV30 to TRBJ2-7; 7 bases fit TRBD1. The germline V gene encodes CDR1 GTSNPN and CDR2 SVGIG (reference sequence). The CDR3 runs to 15 residues. The CDR3 loop is CAWRSGRDSFYEQYF. CDR3 nucleotides: TGCGCCTGGAGGAGTGGACGGGACAGTTTCTACGAGCAGTACTTC.

V gene TRBV4-1 combines with J gene TRBJ2-2; D is uncertain. The germline V gene encodes CDR1 MGHRA and CDR2 YSYEKL. Trimming took off 0 bases at V and 3 bases at J, with 11 bases between the two ends. This CDR3 comprises 16 residues. CDR3 in DNA: TGCGCCAGCAGCCAAGAGGGCAACCGGTACACCGGGGAGCTGTTTTTT. It specifies CASSQEGNRYTGELFF.

This clone was observed a few times. The V gene is TRBV11-2, the J gene TRBJ1-1, with D hard to call. V shed 0 bases and J shed 3 bases, with 8 bases lying between them. Germline-derived CDR1 and CDR2 are SGHAT and FQNNGV. The CDR3 covers 14 residues. In nucleotides, the CDR3 is TGTGCCAGCAGCTTAGAAACATCCTACACTGAAGCTTTCTTT. Amino acids: CASSLETSYTEAFF. Using reference TRBV11-2 and TRBJ1-1 for the parts outside the CDR3, the full variable domain is EAGVAQSPRYKIIEKRQSVAFWCNPISGHATLYWYQQILGQGPKLLIQFQNNGVVDDSQLPKDRFSAERLKGVDSTLKIQPAKLEDSAVYLCASSLETSYTEAFFGQGTRLTVV.